This T cell receptor beta chain derives from a study of shared T cell receptors in the human thymus. Assay used: immunoSEQ multiplex PCR; TCRdb lists only in-frame clones, some missing. The data contain hundreds of thousands of clones, around 87% of them singletons. Per the germline V gene, CDR1 is GTSNPN and CDR2 is SVGIG (reference sequence). The CDR3 has 18 residues. Losses at the gene ends were 0 bases for V and 0 bases for J; bases not matched to a gene: 10. The same data also went into a second study, on human thymus T cells. That paper notes: The sample donors, healthy Finnish infants, were having corrective surgery for congenital heart defects. There appeared to be biased usage of V and J genes in thymic and blood repertoires.

Sequencing input: thymocytes. V usage is TRBV30 and J usage is TRBJ2-7; 11 bases map to TRBD1. The TCR comes from a boy less than two years old with a congenital heart defect. The CDR3 nucleotides are TGTGCCTGGAGTGTACTGGGACAGGGGGAATCCTACTCCTACGAGCAGTACTTC. This sequence encodes CAWSVLGQGESYSYEQYF.